This TCR beta chain was retrieved from a study of CD8+ T cells in alopecia areata. V was shortened by 5 bases and J by 7 bases, with 9 bases between the two germline ends. CDR1 is SQVTM and CDR2 is ANQGSEA in the germline V gene. The CDR3 is 11 amino acids. Once RNA had been extracted, it was reverse transcribed into cDNA to act as the sequencing template. This table comes from immunoSEQ multiplex PCR, and its TCRdb copy is limited to in-frame clones, with some not included. The sample has over 150,000 clones, 58% seen once; the top ten hold 5% to 6%. Regarding treatment: oral pan-JAK inhibitor, 5-10 mg twice daily.

The material sequenced was CD4+ T cells sorted from blood, taken at week 24, from a patient treated with tofacitinib. The TCR sequence derives from a human donor with alopecia areata. The chain carries TRBV29-1 and TRBJ2-4; D ambiguous. CDR3 amino acids: CSVLEANIQYF. CDR3 nucleotide sequence: TGCAGCGTTCTCGAGGCTAACATTCAGTACTTC.